A selection of T cell receptor beta chains follows, all from one sample in a study of T cell repertoires in cytomegalovirus infection. MiXCR, applied by TCRdb to the reads, yields one record per CDR3 protein. The data contain about 700,000 distinct CDR3 sequences, around a third of them seen just once; the ten biggest clones take up 15% to 20%. No cognate antigen is known for these TCRs. The specimen was cultured PBMCs, collected from culture after CMV antigen stimulation. The receptors here all came from a human donor in good health (CMV status not recorded). Some clones in this sample may be carry-over from other donors' samples. Both conserved end residues are part of each CDR3. D genes are given only for firm matches. Some rows have no size entry. The others give once, few or many, or a class for an expanded clone.

clone size	V gene	D gene	J gene	CDR3 protein	CDR3 DNA
few	TRBV20-1	TRBD2	TRBJ2-5	CSARGLAGGSTETQYF	TGCAGTGCTAGGGGACTAGCGGGAGGGAGTACAGAGACCCAGTACTTC
once	TRBV20-1	-	TRBJ1-3	CSASGQYTIYF	TGCAGTGCTAGCGGACAGTACACCATATATTTT
-	TRBV5-4	TRBD2	TRBJ2-1	CASSFPPVRGRADNEQFF	TGTGCCAGCAGCTTTCCCCCCGTGAGAGGGAGGGCCGATAATGAGCAGTTCTTC
-	TRBV2	-	TRBJ1-1	CASSVLGNLNTEAFF	TGTGCCAGCAGTGTTCTGGGGAACCTTAACACTGAAGCTTTCTTT
-	TRBV11-2	-	TRBJ1-4	CASSDSANEKLFF	TGTGCCAGCAGTGACAGCGCTAATGAAAAACTGTTTTTT
few	TRBV7-8	-	TRBJ1-2	CASTDTDARESGGYTF	TGTGCCAGCACCGACACAGATGCGAGGGAATCAGGCGGCTACACCTTC
few	TRBV7-2	TRBD2	TRBJ2-4	CASSLGGGGYVNIQYF	TGTGCCAGCAGCTTAGGGGGGGGGGGATACGTAAACATTCAGTACTTC
-	TRBV7-2	TRBD1	TRBJ2-7	CASSLRTGGEQYF	TGTGCCAGCAGCCTAAGGACAGGGGGCGAGCAGTACTTC
few	TRBV6-1	TRBD1	TRBJ2-4	CASRPNGQGAAKNIQYF	TGTGCCAGCAGACCCAACGGACAGGGGGCAGCCAAAAACATTCAGTACTTC
-	TRBV5-1	TRBD1	TRBJ1-1	CASSPADRPSEAFF	TGCGCCAGCAGCCCAGCGGACAGGCCGTCTGAAGCTTTCTTT
-	TRBV7-6	-	TRBJ1-4	CASSLPGGPANEKLFF	TGTGCCAGCAGCCTCCCCGGCGGGCCAGCTAATGAAAAACTGTTTTTT
-	TRBV11-2	-	TRBJ2-7	CASSRHGYEQYF	TGTGCCAGCAGCCGTCATGGTTACGAGCAGTACTTC